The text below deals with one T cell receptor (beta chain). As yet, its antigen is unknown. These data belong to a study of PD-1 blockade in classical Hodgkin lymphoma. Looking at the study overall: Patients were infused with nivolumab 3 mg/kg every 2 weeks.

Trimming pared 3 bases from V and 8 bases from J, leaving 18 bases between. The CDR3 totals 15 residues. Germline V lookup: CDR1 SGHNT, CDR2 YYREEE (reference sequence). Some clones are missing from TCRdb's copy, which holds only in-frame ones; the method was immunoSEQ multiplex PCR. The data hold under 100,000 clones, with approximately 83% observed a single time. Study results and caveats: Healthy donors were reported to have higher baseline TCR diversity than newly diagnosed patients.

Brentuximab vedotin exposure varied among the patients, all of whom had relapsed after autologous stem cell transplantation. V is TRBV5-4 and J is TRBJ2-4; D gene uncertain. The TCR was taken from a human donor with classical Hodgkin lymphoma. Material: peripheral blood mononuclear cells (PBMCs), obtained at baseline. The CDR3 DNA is TGTGCCAGCAGCTCGCCTGCGAGCGCCTCTCACATTCAGTACTTC. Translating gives CASSSPASASHIQYF. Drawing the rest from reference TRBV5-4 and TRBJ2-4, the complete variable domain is ETGVTQSPTHLIKTRGQQVTLRCSSQSGHNTVSWYQQALGQGPQFIFQYYREEENGRGNFPPRFSGLQFPNYSSELNVNALELDDSALYLCASSSPASASHIQYFGAGTRLSVL.